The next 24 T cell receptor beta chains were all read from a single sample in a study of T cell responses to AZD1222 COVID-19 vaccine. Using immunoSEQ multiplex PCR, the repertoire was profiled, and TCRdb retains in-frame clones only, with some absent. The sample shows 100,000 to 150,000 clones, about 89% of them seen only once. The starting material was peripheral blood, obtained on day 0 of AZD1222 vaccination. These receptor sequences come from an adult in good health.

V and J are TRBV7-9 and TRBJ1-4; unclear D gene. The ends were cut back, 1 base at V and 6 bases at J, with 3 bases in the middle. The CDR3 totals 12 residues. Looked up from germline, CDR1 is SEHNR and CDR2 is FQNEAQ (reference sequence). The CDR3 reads CASSLVDEKLFF. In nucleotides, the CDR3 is TGTGCCAGCAGCTTAGTTGATGAAAAACTGTTTTTT.

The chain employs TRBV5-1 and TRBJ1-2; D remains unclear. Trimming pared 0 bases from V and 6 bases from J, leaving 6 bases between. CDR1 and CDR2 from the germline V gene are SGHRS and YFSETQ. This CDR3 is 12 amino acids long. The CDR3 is CASSLDSNGYTF. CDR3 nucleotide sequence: TGCGCCAGCAGCTTGGACAGCAATGGCTACACCTTC.

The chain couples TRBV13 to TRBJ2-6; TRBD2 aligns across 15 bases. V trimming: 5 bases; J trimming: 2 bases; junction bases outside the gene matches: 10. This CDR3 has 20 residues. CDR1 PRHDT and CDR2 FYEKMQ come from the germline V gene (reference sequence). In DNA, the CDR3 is TGTGCCAGCAGCCAATATCGTCGGACTAGCGGGAGGGCTGGGGCCAACGTCCTGACTTTC. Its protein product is CASSQYRRTSGRAGANVLTF. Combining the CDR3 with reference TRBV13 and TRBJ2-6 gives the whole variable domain AAGVIQSPRHLIKEKRETATLKCYPIPRHDTVYWYQQGPGQDPQFLISFYEKMQSDKGSIPDRFSAQQFSDYHSELNMSSLELGDSALYFCASSQYRRTSGRAGANVLTFGAGSRLTVL.

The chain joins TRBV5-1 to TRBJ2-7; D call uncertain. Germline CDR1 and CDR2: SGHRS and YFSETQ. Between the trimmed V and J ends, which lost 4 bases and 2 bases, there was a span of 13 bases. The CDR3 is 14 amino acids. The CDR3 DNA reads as TGCGCCAGCAGCAGGGCGGATCTTACCTACGAGCAGTACTTC. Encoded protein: CASSRADLTYEQYF. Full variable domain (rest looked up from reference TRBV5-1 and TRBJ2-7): KAGVTQTPRYLIKTRGQQVTLSCSPISGHRSVSWYQQTPGQGLQFLFEYFSETQRNKGNFPGRFSGRQFSNSRSEMNVSTLELGDSALYLCASSRADLTYEQYFGPGTRLTVT.

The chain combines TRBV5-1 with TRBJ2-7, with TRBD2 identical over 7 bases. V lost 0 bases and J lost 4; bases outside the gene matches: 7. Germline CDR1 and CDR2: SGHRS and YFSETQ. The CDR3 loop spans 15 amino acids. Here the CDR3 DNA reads TGCGCCAGCAGCTTGGAAGCTAGCGGAGGATACGAGCAGTACTTC. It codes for CASSLEASGGYEQYF.

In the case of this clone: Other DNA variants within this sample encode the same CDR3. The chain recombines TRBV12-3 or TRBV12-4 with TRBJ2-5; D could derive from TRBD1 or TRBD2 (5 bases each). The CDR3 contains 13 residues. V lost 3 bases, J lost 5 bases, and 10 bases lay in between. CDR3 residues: CASSLAGTETQYF. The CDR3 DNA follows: TGTGCCAGCAGTTTGGCCGGGACGGAGACCCAGTACTTC.

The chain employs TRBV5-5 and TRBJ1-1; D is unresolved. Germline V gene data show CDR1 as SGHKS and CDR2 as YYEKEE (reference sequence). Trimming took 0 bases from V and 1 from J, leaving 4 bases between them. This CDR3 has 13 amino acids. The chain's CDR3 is CASSLDRNTEAFF. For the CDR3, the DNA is TGTGCCAGCAGCTTGGACAGGAACACTGAAGCTTTCTTT.

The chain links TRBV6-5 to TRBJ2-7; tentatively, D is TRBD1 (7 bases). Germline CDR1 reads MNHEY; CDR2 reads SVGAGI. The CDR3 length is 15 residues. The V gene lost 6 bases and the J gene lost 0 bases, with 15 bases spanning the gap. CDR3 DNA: TGTGCCAGCAGGGAGGGACAGTTAAGCTCCTACGAGCAGTACTTC. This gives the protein CASREGQLSSYEQYF.

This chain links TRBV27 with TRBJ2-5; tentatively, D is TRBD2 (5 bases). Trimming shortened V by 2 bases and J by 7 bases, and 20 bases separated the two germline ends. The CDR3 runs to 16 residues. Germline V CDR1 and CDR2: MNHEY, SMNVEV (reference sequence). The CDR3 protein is CASSLKPGEPMRTQYF. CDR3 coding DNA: TGTGCCAGCAGTTTAAAGCCCGGGGAGCCTATGAGGACCCAGTACTTC.

The CDR3, as DNA: TGTGCCAGCAGCCTTAACAGGGTCACTGAAGCTTTCTTT. As protein: CASSLNRVTEAFF. The rearrangement uses TRBV9 and TRBJ1-1; D is perhaps TRBD1 (6 bases). The ends were cut back, 4 bases at V and 4 bases at J, with 11 bases in the middle. Germline V gives CDR1 SGDLS, CDR2 YYNGEE. The CDR3 loop spans 13 amino acids.

The CDR3 DNA reads TGCAGTGCTAGTTTGCAGTCTGAGCAGTTCTTC. Encoded protein: CSASLQSEQFF. The rearrangement links TRBV20-1 to TRBJ2-1; no reliable D call. The CDR3 length is 11 residues. The germline V and J ends were trimmed by 3 bases and 9 bases, with 9 bases remaining between them. Germline CDR1 reads DFQATT; CDR2 reads SNEGSKA (reference sequence).

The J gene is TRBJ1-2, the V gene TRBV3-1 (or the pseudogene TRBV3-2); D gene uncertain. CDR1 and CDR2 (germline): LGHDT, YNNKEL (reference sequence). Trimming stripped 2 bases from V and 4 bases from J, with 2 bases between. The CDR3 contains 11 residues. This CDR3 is CASSQFYGYTF. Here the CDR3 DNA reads TGTGCCAGCAGCCAATTCTATGGCTACACCTTC.

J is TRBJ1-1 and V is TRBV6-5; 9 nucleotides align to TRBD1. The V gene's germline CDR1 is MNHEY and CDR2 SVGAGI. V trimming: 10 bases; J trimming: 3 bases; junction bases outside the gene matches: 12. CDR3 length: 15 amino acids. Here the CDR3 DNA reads TGTGCCACCGGGACAGGGCAAAGCTGGGACACTGAAGCTTTCTTT. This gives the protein CATGTGQSWDTEAFF.

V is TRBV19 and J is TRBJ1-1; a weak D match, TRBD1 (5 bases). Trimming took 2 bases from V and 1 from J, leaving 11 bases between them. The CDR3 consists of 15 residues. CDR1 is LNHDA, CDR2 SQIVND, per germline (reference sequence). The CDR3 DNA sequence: TGTGCCAGTAGTATACGTGAGGGGACGAACACTGAAGCTTTCTTT. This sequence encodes CASSIREGTNTEAFF.

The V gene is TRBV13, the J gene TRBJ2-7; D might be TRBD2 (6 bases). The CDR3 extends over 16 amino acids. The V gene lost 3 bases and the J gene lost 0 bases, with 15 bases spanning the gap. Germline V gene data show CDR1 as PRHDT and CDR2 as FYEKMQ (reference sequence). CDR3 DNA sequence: TGTGCCAGCAGCTTGGGTGGAGCGGGTTACTCCTACGAGCAGTACTTC. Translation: CASSLGGAGYSYEQYF.

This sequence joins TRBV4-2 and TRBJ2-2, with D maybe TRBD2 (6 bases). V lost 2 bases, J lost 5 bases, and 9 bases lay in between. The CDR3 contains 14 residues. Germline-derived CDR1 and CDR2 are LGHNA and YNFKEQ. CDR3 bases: TGTGCCAGCAGCCAATTGGGGGGTACCGGGGAGCTGTTTTTT. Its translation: CASSQLGGTGELFF.

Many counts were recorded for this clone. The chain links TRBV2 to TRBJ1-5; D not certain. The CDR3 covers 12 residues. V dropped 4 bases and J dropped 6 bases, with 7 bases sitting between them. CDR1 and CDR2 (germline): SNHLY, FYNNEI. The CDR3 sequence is CASSGEVQPQHF. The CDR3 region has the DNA TGTGCCAGCAGTGGAGAGGTTCAGCCCCAGCATTTT.

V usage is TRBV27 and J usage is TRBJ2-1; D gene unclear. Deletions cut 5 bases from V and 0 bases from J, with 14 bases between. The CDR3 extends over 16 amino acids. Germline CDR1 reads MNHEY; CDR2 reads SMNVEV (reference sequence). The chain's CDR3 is CASSREASSSYNEQFF. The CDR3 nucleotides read TGTGCCAGCAGTAGGGAAGCGTCAAGCTCCTACAATGAGCAGTTCTTC.

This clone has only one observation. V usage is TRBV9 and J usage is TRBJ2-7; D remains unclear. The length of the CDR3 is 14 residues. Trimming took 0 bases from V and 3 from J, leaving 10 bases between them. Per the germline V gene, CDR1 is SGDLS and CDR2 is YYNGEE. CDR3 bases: TGTGCCAGCAGCGTAGAACCGCTCAGCTACGAGCAGTACTTC. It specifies CASSVEPLSYEQYF.

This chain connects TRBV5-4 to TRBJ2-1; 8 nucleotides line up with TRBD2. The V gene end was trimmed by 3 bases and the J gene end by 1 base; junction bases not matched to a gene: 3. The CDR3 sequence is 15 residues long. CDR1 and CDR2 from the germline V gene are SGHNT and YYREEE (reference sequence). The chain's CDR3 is CASSSERGSYNEQFF. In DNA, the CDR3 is TGTGCCAGCAGCTCCGAGCGGGGGTCCTACAATGAGCAGTTCTTC.

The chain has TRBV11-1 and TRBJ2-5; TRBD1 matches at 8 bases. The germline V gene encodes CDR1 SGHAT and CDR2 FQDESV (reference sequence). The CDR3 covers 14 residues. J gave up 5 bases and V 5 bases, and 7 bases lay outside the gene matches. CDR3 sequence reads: CASSPPGGRETQYF. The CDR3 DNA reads TGTGCCAGCAGCCCACCAGGGGGCAGGGAGACCCAGTACTTC.

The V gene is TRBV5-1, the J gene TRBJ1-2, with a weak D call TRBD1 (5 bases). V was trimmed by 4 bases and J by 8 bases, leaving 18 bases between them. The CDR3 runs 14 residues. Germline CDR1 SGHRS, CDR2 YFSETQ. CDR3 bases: TGCGCCAGCAGCCCAAATGACAGTAAAGAAGGCTACACCTTC. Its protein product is CASSPNDSKEGYTF.

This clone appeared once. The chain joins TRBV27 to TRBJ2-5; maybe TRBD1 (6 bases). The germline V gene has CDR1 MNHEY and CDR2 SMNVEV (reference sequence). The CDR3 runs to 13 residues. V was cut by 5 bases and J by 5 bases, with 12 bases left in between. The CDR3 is CASSPQGGETQYF. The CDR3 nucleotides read TGTGCCAGCAGTCCACAGGGCGGGGAGACCCAGTACTTC.

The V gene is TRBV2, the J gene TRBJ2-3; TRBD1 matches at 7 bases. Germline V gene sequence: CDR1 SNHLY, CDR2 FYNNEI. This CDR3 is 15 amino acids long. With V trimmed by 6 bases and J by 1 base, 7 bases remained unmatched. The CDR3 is CASSRDSIRTDTQYF. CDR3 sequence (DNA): TGTGCCAGCAGCCGGGACAGCATACGCACAGATACGCAGTATTTT.